These 20 T cell receptor beta chains share one sample of origin, sequenced in a study of T cell changes during pregnancy in multiple sclerosis. Sequencing was performed with immunoSEQ multiplex PCR; in TCRdb, only in-frame clones are kept and a portion is missing. The table lists about 41,000 clones, around 89% of them singletons, with over 0.55% in the top ten. The sample consisted of CD4+ T cells from peripheral blood mononuclear cells, taken in the first trimester of pregnancy. These receptors were taken from a female donor with multiple sclerosis, enrolled in a pregnancy study.

The CDR3: CATKGPYYEQYF. The CDR3 DNA reads as TGTGCCACAAAGGGGCCGTACTACGAGCAGTACTTC. The chain uses TRBV19 and TRBJ2-7, with a tentative D call TRBD1 (5 bases). Trimming removed 10 bases at V and 3 bases at J, with 13 bases between. The germline CDR1 and CDR2 sequences are LNHDA and SQIVND (reference sequence). The CDR3 sequence is 12 residues long.

The V call is TRBV10-1, the J call TRBJ1-3; possible D gene TRBD1, 5 bases. The CDR3 consists of 14 residues. V was trimmed by 6 bases and J by 4 bases, leaving 13 bases between them. Germline V gene sequence: CDR1 WNHNN, CDR2 SYGVQD (reference sequence). Written as DNA, the CDR3 is TGCGCCAGCAGAGGAGGGACGGGAGGAAACACCATATATTTT. This gives the protein CASRGGTGGNTIYF.

V is TRBV5-1 and J is TRBJ2-2; 10 positions match TRBD1. After removal of 4 bases from V and 1 base from J, the junction contained 7 bases not matched to a gene. CDR1 and CDR2 (germline): SGHRS, YFSETQ. The CDR3 sequence is 17 residues long. The CDR3 nucleotides read TGCGCCAGCAGCCCCGGGACAGGGGAATTGAACACCGGGGAGCTGTTTTTT. Translation: CASSPGTGELNTGELFF.

The chain carries TRBV5-8 and TRBJ2-7; D not certain. Germline V gene lookup returns CDR1 SGHTS and CDR2 YDEGEE. There are 14 residues in the CDR3. V dropped 4 bases and J dropped 6 bases, with 17 bases sitting between them. CDR3 nucleotide sequence: TGTGCCAGCAGCCGTCCGGTCCCTACGAGCGAGCAGTACTTC. Its translation is CASSRPVPTSEQYF.

The genes are TRBV29-1 and TRBJ2-1, with D perhaps matching TRBD2 (6 bases). CDR3 length equals 17 residues. The V gene lost 4 bases and the J gene lost 0 bases, with 19 bases spanning the gap. Germline V lookup: CDR1 SQVTM, CDR2 ANQGSEA. CDR3 nucleotide sequence: TGCAGCGTTGGTGGATCTAGGGCGGGAAGCTCCTACAATGAGCAGTTCTTC. It translates to CSVGGSRAGSSYNEQFF.

The rearrangement joins TRBV9 to TRBJ1-3; 7 nucleotides line up with TRBD1. The CDR3 runs 15 residues. After removal of 4 bases from V and 4 bases from J, the junction contained 8 bases not matched to a gene. Germline V gene data show CDR1 as SGDLS and CDR2 as YYNGEE. The CDR3 spells CASSSRQGSGNTIYF. The CDR3 nucleotides read TGTGCCAGCAGCTCCCGACAGGGTTCAGGAAACACCATATATTTT.

This chain connects TRBV5-6 to TRBJ2-3; tentative D call: TRBD2 (6 bases). Trimming cost V 4 bases and J 3 bases, with 15 bases left between them. CDR3 length equals 15 residues. The germline gives CDR1 SGHDT, CDR2 YYEEEE. CDR3 bases: TGTGCCAGCAGCCCAGCCCCCCGGGGGACAGATACGCAGTATTTT. It encodes CASSPAPRGTDTQYF.

J is TRBJ2-6 and V is TRBV11-3; 8 positions match TRBD2. Trimming cost V 1 base and J 0 bases; bases outside gene matches: 2. Germline values: CDR1 SGHNT, CDR2 YENEEA. This CDR3 comprises 17 residues. The CDR3 spells CASSLASGRSGANVLTF. CDR3 DNA: TGTGCCAGCAGCTTAGCTAGCGGGCGCTCTGGGGCCAACGTCCTGACTTTC.

The chain carries TRBV6-5 and TRBJ1-5; 7 bases are shared with TRBD1. Germline CDR1 MNHEY, CDR2 SVGAGI. The CDR3 has 15 amino acids. With V trimmed by 2 bases and J by 5 bases, 6 bases remained unmatched. Written as DNA, the CDR3 is TGTGCCAGCAGTTACGGCGGGACAGCACATCAGCCCCAGCATTTT. It is translated as CASSYGGTAHQPQHF.

The CDR3 region has the DNA TGTGCCAGCAGCCAAGATCGGGGACAGGGGACAGATACGCAGTATTTT. Protein product: CASSQDRGQGTDTQYF. The V gene is TRBV4-2, the J gene TRBJ2-3, with TRBD1 identical over 10 bases. CDR3 length: 16 amino acids. V dropped 0 bases and J dropped 3; count of bases not matched to a gene: 3. CDR1 LGHNA and CDR2 YNFKEQ come from the germline V gene.

J is TRBJ2-3 and V is TRBV9; the match to TRBD1 covers 7 bases. Per the germline V gene, CDR1 is SGDLS and CDR2 is YYNGEE. The CDR3 has 15 residues. With V trimmed by 0 bases and J by 1 base, 2 bases remained unmatched. CDR3 loop: CASSVGGQGTDTQYF. The DNA of the CDR3 is TGTGCCAGCAGCGTAGGTGGACAGGGCACAGATACGCAGTATTTT.

The gene calls are TRBV28 and TRBJ1-1; TRBD1 agrees at 8 bases. Looked up from germline, CDR1 is MDHEN and CDR2 is SYDVKM. This CDR3 is built from 14 residues. V was clipped by 5 bases and J by 11 bases; unmatched bases: 13. The CDR3 region is CASSPWSGTGVAFF. CDR3 in DNA: TGTGCCAGCAGTCCATGGTCCGGGACAGGCGTCGCTTTCTTT.

V usage is TRBV6-4 and J usage is TRBJ2-1; TRBD1 is a possible D gene (5 bases). V lost 4 bases, J lost 5 bases, and 15 bases lay in between. This CDR3 is built from 15 residues. The germline CDR1 and CDR2 sequences are MRHNA and SNTAGT. The CDR3 reads CASSVGRIGDNEQFF. The CDR3 DNA sequence: TGTGCCAGCAGTGTGGGGCGGATAGGTGACAATGAGCAGTTCTTC.

This chain links TRBV7-2 with TRBJ2-7; D gene uncertain. The germline V and J ends were trimmed by 7 bases and 3 bases, with 13 bases remaining between them. Germline CDR1 and CDR2: SGHTA and FQGNSA. The CDR3 length is 13 residues. The CDR3 bases are TGTGCCAGCACCTTGGGCCGAAGCTACGAGCAGTACTTC. Its protein is CASTLGRSYEQYF.

The rearrangement joins TRBV5-1 to TRBJ1-1; 7 nucleotides agree with TRBD1. J was trimmed by 1 base and V by 4 bases; bases with no gene match: 7. CDR1 is SGHRS and CDR2 is YFSETQ in the germline V gene. CDR3 length equals 15 residues. The CDR3 DNA reads as TGCGCCAGCAGCCTACCGACAGGGCCGAACACTGAAGCTTTCTTT. This codes for CASSLPTGPNTEAFF.

The table lists this clone with a count of one. The rearrangement joins TRBV19 to TRBJ2-3, with D perhaps matching TRBD1 (5 bases). The germline V gene has CDR1 LNHDA and CDR2 SQIVND (reference sequence). The CDR3 totals 15 residues. V lost 5 bases and J 0 bases, leaving 12 bases between the germline ends. The DNA for the CDR3 is TGTGCCAGTAGTCCATCGACAGAGAGCACAGATACGCAGTATTTT. It encodes CASSPSTESTDTQYF. Supplemented by reference TRBV19 and TRBJ2-3, the full variable domain reads DGGITQSPKYLFRKEGQNVTLSCEQNLNHDAMYWYRQDPGQGLRLIYYSQIVNDFQKGDIAEGYSVSREKKESFPLTVTSAQKNPTAFYLCASSPSTESTDTQYFGPGTRLTVL.

The chain is built from TRBV6-1 and TRBJ1-1; 7 nucleotides match TRBD1. Germline lookup yields CDR1 MNHNS and CDR2 SASEGT. Trimming removed 4 bases from V and 11 bases from J; junction bases left unmatched: 4. This CDR3 comprises 11 residues. This CDR3 reads CASSGGQVAFF. CDR3 DNA: TGTGCCAGCAGTGGAGGACAGGTGGCTTTCTTT.

The V call is TRBV18, the J call TRBJ1-1; TRBD1 matches 8 bases. This CDR3 has 13 amino acids. V dropped 6 bases and J dropped 3; count of bases not matched to a gene: 3. Germline loops: CDR1 KGHSH, CDR2 LQKENI. The CDR3 DNA reads TGTGCCAGCTCGGGACAGGTGGACACTGAAGCTTTCTTT. This gives the protein CASSGQVDTEAFF.

V usage is TRBV6-5 and J usage is TRBJ2-7, with D possibly matching TRBD2 (7 bases). From germline, CDR1 is MNHEY and CDR2 SVGAGI. The CDR3 is 13 residues long. V was clipped by 2 bases and J by 6 bases, with 11 bases between them. The CDR3 spells CASSYEGGGEQYF. CDR3 coding DNA: TGTGCCAGCAGTTACGAGGGGGGGGGCGAGCAGTACTTC.

J is TRBJ2-1 and V is TRBV4-3, with a possible D match to TRBD1 (6 bases). Trimming took off 4 bases at V and 8 bases at J, with 12 bases between the two ends. This CDR3 region has 13 residues. CDR1 and CDR2 from the germline V gene are LGHNA and YSLEER. The CDR3 bases are TGCGCCAGCAGCCTCCAGGGGTTCCATGAGCAGTTCTTC. Its protein product is CASSLQGFHEQFF.